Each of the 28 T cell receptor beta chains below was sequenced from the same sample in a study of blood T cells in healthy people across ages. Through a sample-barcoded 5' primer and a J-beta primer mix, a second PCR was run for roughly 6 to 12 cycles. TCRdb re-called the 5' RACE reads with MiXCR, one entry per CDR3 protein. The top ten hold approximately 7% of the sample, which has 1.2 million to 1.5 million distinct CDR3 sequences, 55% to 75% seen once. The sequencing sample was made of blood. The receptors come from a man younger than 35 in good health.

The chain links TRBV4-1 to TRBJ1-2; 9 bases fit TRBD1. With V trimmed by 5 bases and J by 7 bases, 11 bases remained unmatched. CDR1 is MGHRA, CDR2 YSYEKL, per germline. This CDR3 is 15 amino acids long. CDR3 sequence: CASSSFTGGGSGYTF. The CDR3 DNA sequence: TGCGCCAGCAGCTCGTTCACAGGGGGCGGAAGTGGCTACACCTTC.

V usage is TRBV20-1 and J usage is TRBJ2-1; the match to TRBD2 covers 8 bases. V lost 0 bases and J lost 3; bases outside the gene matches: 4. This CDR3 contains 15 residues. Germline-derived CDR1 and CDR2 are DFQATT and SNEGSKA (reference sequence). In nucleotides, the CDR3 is TGCAGTGCTAGAGACCCAGCGGGAGTCTACAATGAGCAGTTCTTC. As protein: CSARDPAGVYNEQFF.

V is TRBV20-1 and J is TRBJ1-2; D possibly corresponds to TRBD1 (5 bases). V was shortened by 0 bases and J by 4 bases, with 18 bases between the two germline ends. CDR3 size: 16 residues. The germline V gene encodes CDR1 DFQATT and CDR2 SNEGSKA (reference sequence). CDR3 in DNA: TGCAGTGCTAGAGACCGAGTCACAGGCGGGCCCTATGGCTACACCTTC. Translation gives CSARDRVTGGPYGYTF.

The CDR3 region is CAISDLQGFGYGYTF. DNA of the CDR3: TGTGCCATCAGTGACCTTCAGGGGTTTGGCTATGGCTACACCTTC. The rearrangement uses TRBV10-3 and TRBJ1-2, with D perhaps matching TRBD1 (6 bases). With 3 bases removed from V and 4 bases from J, the gap between germline ends came to 15 bases. The V gene's germline CDR1 is ENHRY and CDR2 SYGVKD. The CDR3 is made up of 15 amino acids.

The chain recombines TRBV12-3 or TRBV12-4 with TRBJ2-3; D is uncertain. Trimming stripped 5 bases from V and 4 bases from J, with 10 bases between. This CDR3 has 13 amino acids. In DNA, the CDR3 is TGTGCCAGCAGTCCCTTCCGTGCAGATACGCAGTATTTT. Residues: CASSPFRADTQYF.

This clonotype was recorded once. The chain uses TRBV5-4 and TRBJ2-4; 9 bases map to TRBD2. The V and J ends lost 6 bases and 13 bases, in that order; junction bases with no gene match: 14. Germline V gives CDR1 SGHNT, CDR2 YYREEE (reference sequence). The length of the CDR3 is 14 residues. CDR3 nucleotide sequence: TGTGCCAGCACTCCGGGACTAGCTGTCGATGAGCAGTACTTC. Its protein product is CASTPGLAVDEQYF.

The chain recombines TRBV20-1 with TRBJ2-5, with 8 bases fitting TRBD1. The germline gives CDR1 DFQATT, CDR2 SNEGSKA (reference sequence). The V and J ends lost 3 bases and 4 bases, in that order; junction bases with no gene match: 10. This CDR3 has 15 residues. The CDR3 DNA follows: TGCAGTGCTAGTCCAAAGGACAGGGCGGGAGAGACCCAGTACTTC. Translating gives CSASPKDRAGETQYF.

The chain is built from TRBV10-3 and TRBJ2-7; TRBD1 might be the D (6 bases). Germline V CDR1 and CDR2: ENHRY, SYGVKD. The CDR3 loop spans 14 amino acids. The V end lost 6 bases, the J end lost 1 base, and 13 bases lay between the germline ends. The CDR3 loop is CAIRDPDRSYEQYF. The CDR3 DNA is TGTGCCATCAGAGACCCGGACAGATCCTACGAGCAGTACTTC.

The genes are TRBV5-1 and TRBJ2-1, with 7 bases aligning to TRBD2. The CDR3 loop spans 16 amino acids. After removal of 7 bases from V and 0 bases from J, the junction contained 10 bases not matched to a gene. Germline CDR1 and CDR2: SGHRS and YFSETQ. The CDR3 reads CASRSSGTISYNEQFF. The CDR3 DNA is TGCGCCAGCCGTTCGAGCGGGACTATCTCCTACAATGAGCAGTTCTTC. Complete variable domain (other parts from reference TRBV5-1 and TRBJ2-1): KAGVTQTPRYLIKTRGQQVTLSCSPISGHRSVSWYQQTPGQGLQFLFEYFSETQRNKGNFPGRFSGRQFSNSRSEMNVSTLELGDSALYLCASRSSGTISYNEQFFGPGTRLTVL.

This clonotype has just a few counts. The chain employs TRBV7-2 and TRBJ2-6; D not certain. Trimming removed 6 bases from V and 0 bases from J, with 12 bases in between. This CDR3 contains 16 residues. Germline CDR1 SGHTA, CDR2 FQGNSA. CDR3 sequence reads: CASRKPGSSGANVLTF. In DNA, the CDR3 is TGTGCCAGCAGAAAGCCAGGAAGCTCTGGGGCCAACGTCCTGACTTTC.

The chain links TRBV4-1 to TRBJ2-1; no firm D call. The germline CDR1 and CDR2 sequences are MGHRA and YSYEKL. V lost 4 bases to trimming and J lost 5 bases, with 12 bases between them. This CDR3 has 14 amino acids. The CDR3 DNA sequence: TGCGCCAGCAGCCCATCGAGTACTCACAATGAGCAGTTCTTC. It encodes CASSPSSTHNEQFF.

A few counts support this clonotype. CDR3 DNA sequence: TGCAGTGCTCTGGGGTCCCCTGAGGATGGCTACACCTTC. This encodes CSALGSPEDGYTF. The chain uses TRBV20-1 and TRBJ1-2; D ambiguous. The germline CDR1 and CDR2 sequences are DFQATT and SNEGSKA (reference sequence). The ends were cut back, 5 bases at V and 6 bases at J, with 16 bases in the middle. There are 13 residues in the CDR3.

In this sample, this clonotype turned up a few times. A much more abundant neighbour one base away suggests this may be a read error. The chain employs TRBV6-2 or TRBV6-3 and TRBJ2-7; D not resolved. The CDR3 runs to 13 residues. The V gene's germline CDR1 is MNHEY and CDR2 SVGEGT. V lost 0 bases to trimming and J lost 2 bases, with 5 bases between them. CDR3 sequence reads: CASSYSQAYEQYF. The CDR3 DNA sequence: TGTGCCAGCAGTTACTCGCAGGCCTACGAGCAGTACTTC.

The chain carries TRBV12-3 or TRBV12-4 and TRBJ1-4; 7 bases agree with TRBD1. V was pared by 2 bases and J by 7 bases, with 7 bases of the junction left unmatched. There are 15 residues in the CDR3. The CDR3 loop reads CASSLQGDGSEKLFF. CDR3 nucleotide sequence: TGTGCCAGCAGTTTACAGGGGGACGGGAGTGAAAAACTGTTTTTT.

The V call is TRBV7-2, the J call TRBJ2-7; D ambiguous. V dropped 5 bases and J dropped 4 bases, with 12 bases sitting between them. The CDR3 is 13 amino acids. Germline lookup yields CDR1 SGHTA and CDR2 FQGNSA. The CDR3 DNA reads TGTGCCAGCAGCCCAAGAACCTGGTACGAGCAGTACTTC. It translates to CASSPRTWYEQYF.

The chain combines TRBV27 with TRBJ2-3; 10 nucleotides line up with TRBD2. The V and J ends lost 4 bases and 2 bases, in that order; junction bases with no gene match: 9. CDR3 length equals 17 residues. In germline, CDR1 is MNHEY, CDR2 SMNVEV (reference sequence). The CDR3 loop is CASSSSGRASITDTQYF. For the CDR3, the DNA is TGTGCCAGCAGTTCCAGCGGGAGGGCCTCTATCACAGATACGCAGTATTTT.

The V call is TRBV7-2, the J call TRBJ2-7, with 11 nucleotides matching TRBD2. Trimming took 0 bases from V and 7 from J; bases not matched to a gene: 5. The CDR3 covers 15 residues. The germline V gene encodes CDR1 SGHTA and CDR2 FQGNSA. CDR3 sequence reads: CASSLAIAGGDEQYF. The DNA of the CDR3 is TGTGCCAGCAGCTTAGCTATAGCGGGGGGGGATGAGCAGTACTTC.

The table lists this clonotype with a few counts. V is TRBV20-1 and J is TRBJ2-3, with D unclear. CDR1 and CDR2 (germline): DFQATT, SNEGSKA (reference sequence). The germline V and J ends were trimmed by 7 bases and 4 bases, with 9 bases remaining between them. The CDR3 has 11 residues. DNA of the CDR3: TGCAGTGTCCCTTTCTCAGATACGCAGTATTTT. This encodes CSVPFSDTQYF.

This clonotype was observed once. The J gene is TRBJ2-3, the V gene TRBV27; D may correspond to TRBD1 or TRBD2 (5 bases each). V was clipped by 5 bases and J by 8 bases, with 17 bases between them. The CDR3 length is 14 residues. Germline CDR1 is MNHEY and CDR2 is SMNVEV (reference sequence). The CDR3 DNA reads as TGTGCCAGCAGTCCATATAGGGACGGCCCTACGCAGTATTTT. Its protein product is CASSPYRDGPTQYF.

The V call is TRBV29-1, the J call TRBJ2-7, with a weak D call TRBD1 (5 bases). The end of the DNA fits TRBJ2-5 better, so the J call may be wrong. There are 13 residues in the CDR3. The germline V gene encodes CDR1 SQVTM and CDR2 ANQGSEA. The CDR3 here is CSVEDLGEKTQYF. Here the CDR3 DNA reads TGCAGCGTTGAAGATCTAGGGGAAAAGACCCAGTACTTC.

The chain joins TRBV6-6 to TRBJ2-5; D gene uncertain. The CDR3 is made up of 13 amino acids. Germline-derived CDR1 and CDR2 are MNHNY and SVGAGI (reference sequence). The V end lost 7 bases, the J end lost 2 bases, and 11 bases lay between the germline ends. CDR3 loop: CASTPAFQETQYF. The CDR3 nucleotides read TGTGCCAGCACCCCGGCGTTTCAAGAGACCCAGTACTTC.

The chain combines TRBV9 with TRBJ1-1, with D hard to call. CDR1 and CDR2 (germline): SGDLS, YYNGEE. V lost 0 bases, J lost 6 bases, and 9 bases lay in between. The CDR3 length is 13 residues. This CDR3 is CASSVDTGAEAFF. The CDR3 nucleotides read TGTGCCAGCAGCGTAGATACGGGCGCTGAAGCTTTCTTT.

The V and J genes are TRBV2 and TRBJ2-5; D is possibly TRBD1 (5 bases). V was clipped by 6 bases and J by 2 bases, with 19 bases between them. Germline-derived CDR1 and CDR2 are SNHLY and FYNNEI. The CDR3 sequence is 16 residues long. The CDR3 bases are TGTGCCAGCAGCTCACCCCCCGACAGATTACAAGAGACCCAGTACTTC. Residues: CASSSPPDRLQETQYF.

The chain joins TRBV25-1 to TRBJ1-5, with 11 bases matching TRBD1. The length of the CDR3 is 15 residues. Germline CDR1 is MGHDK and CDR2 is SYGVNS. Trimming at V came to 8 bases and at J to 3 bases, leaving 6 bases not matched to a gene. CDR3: CASAGQGAPNQPQHF. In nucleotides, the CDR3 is TGTGCCAGCGCAGGACAGGGGGCCCCCAATCAGCCCCAGCATTTT. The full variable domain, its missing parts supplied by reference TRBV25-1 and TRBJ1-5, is EADIYQTPRYLVIGTGKKITLECSQTMGHDKMYWYQQDPGMELHLIHYSYGVNSTEKGDLSSESTVSRIRTEHFPLTLESARPSHTSQYLCASAGQGAPNQPQHFGDGTRLSIL.

CDR3 in DNA: TGCAGCGTTAAATTCAACTACGAGCAGTACTTC. Its translation is CSVKFNYEQYF. V usage is TRBV29-1 and J usage is TRBJ2-5; the D is unclear. Judging by the DNA end, TRBJ2-7 fits better; the J call may be wrong. Germline V gives CDR1 SQVTM, CDR2 ANQGSEA. The CDR3 extends over 11 amino acids.

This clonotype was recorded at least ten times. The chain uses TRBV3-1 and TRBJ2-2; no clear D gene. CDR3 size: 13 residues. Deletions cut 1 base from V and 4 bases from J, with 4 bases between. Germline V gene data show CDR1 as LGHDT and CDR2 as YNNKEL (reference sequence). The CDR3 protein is CASSQGGTGELFF. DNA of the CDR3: TGTGCCAGCAGCCAAGGGGGCACCGGGGAGCTGTTTTTT.

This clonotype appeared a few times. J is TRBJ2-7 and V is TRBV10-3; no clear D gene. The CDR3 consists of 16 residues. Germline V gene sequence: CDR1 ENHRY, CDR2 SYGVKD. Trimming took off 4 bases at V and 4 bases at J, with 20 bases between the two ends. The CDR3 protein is CAISVNVELGGYEQYF. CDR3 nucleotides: TGTGCCATCAGTGTGAACGTGGAACTGGGCGGATACGAGCAGTACTTC.

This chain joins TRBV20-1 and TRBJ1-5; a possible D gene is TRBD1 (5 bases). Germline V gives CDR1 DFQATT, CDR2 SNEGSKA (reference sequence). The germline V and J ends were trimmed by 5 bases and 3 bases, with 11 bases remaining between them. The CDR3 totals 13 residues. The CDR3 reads CSASTGNNQPQHF. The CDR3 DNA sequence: TGCAGTGCTTCTACAGGAAACAATCAGCCCCAGCATTTT.